This TCR beta chain appears in the sequencing data of a study of type 1 and type 2 diabetes patients. Comment on this clonotype: What it recognizes is unknown.

Trimming removed 3 bases at V and 4 bases at J, with 15 bases between. Germline loops: CDR1 SGHTA, CDR2 FQGNSA. This CDR3 is built from 16 residues. Donors had no other autoimmune disease or infection in four weeks. Genomic DNA was the PCR template. Multiplex PCR with 30 forward and 13 reverse primers amplified the TCR beta CDR3. One entry per CDR3 protein results from TCRdb running MiXCR on the multiplex PCR reads. The data contain some 250,000 distinct CDR3 sequences, around 47% of them singletons. The study's findings and limits: Age and gender were not matched between study groups, possibly biasing interpretation.

The sequenced material came from peripheral blood mononuclear cells (PBMCs). This clonotype was obtained from a man between 18 and 29 years old with type 2 diabetes. The chain uses TRBV7-2 and TRBJ2-2; TRBD1 is a possible D gene (6 bases). The CDR3 nucleotides are TGTGCCAGCAGCTTTTGGCAGGGGAAGACCACCGGGGAGCTGTTTTTT. Encoded protein: CASSFWQGKTTGELFF.